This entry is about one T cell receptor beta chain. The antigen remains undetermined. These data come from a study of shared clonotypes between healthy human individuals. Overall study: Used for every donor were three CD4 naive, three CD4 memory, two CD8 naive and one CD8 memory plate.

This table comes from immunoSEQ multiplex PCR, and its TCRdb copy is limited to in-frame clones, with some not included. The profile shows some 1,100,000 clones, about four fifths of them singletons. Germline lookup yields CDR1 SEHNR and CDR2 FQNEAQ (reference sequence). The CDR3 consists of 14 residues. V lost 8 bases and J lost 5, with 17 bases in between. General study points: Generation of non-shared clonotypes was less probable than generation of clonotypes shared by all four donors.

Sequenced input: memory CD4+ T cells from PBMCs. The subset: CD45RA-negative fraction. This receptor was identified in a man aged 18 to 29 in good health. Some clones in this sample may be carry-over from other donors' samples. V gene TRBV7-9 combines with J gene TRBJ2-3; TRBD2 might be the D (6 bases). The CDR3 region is CASGAGPGKDTQYF. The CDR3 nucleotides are TGTGCCAGCGGGGCGGGACCGGGCAAAGATACGCAGTATTTT.